What follows is one T cell receptor beta chain and its context. The target antigen is unknown. This entry is derived from a study of cytomegalovirus exposure and HLA in healthy donors. 13 Jbeta primers and 60 Vbeta primers were used for the PCR. Repertoires were generated with immunoSEQ multiplex PCR, while TCRdb's copy carries only in-frame clones and drops some. Of about 98,000 clones in the sample, more than 75% were seen once. Findings of the study overall: Only CMV serostatus was available as immune exposure information. The majority of TCR sequences were rare, yet some public TCRs appeared in many donors. Confirmation in vitro established that a few CMV-associated chains were specific for CMV antigens.

This sequence was found in a human donor in good health. Sequenced: PBMCs.

CDR3 residues: CASSELRKRETQYF. In DNA form, the CDR3 reads TGTGCCAGCAGTGAATTGAGGAAGCGAGAGACCCAGTACTTC. The chain combines TRBV25-1 with TRBJ2-5, with unresolved D. The germline CDR1 and CDR2 sequences are MGHDK and SYGVNS. The CDR3 has 14 amino acids. The V gene lost 1 base and the J gene lost 4 bases, with 10 bases spanning the gap.